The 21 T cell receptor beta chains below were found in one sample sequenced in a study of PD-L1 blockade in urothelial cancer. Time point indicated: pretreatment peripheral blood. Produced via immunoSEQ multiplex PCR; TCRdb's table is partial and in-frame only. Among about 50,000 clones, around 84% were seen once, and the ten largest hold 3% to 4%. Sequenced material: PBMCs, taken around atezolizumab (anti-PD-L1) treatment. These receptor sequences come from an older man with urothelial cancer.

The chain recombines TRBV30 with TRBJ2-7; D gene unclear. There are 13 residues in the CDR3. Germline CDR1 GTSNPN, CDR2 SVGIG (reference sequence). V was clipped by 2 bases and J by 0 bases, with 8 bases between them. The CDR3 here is CAWSFGGSYEQYF. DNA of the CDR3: TGTGCCTGGAGTTTTGGCGGCTCCTACGAGCAGTACTTC.

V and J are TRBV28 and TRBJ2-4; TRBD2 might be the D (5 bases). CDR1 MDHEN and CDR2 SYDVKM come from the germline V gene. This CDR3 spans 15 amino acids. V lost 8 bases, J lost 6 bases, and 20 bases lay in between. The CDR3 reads CASGRDAERGNIQYF. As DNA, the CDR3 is TGTGCCAGCGGACGGGATGCGGAACGGGGAAACATTCAGTACTTC.

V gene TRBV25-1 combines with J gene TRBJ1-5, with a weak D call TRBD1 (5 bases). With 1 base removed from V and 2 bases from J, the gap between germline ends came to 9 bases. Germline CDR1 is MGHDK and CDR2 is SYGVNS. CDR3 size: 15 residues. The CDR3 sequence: CASSEWGDGNQPQHF. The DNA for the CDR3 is TGTGCCAGCAGTGAATGGGGGGACGGCAATCAGCCCCAGCATTTT. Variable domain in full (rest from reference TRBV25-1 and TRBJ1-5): EADIYQTPRYLVIGTGKKITLECSQTMGHDKMYWYQQDPGMELHLIHYSYGVNSTEKGDLSSESTVSRIRTEHFPLTLESARPSHTSQYLCASSEWGDGNQPQHFGDGTRLSIL.

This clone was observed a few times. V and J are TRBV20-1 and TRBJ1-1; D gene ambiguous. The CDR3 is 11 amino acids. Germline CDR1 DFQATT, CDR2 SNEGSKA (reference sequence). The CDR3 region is CRATQNTEAFF. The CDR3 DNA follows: TGCAGGGCGACACAGAACACTGAAGCTTTCTTT.

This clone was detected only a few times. This chain's CDR3 is CASSMFSTGTKNEQFF. The CDR3 bases are TGTGCCAGTAGTATGTTTTCGACAGGGACGAAGAATGAGCAGTTCTTC. The V and J genes are TRBV19 and TRBJ2-1, with TRBD1 matching over 7 bases. The ends lost 3 bases at V and 7 bases at J; junction bases unmatched: 12. This CDR3 is built from 16 residues. Germline loops: CDR1 LNHDA, CDR2 SQIVND (reference sequence).

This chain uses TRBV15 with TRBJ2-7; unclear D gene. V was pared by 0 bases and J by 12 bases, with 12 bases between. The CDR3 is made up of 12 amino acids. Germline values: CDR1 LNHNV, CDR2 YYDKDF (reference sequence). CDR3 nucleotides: TGTGCCACCAGCAGAGATTGGGCAGTGTTGTACTTC. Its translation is CATSRDWAVLYF.

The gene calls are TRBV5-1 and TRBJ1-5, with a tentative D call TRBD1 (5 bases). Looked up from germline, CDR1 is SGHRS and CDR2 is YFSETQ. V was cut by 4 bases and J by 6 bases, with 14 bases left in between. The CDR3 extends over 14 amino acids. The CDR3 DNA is TGCGCCAGCAGCCCGGACACGGGAGGTCAGCCCCAGCATTTT. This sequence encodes CASSPDTGGQPQHF.

The chain's CDR3 is CASNLLAGASTDTQYF. For the CDR3, the DNA is TGTGCCAGCAACCTTCTGGCAGGGGCTAGCACAGATACGCAGTATTTT. The chain is built from TRBV11-2 and TRBJ2-3; maybe TRBD1 (6 bases). CDR1 and CDR2 (germline): SGHAT, FQNNGV. The CDR3 has 16 residues. V lost 7 bases and J lost 0, with 17 bases in between.

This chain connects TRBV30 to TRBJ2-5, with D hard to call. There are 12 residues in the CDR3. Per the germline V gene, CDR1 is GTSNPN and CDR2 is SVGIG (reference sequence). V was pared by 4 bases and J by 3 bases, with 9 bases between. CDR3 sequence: CAWNQQEETQYF. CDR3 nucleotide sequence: TGTGCCTGGAATCAGCAGGAAGAGACCCAGTACTTC.

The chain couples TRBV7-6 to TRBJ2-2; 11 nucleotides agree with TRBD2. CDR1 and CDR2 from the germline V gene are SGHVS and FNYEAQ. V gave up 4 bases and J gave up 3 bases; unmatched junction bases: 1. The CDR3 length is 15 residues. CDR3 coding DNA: TGTGCCAGCAGCTCGGGACTAGCGGACACCGGGGAGCTGTTTTTT. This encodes CASSSGLADTGELFF.

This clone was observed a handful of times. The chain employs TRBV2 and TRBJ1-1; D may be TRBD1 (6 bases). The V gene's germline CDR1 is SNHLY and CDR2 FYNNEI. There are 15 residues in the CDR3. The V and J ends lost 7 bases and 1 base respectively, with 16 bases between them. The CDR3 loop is CASTRGDRSNTEAFF. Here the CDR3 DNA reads TGTGCCAGCACCCGGGGCGACAGGTCGAACACTGAAGCTTTCTTT.

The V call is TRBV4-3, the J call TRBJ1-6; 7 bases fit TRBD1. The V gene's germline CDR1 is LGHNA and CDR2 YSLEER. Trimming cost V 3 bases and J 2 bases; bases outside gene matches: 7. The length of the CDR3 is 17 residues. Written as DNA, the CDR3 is TGCGCCAGCAGCCAGGGGGACAGCCTTCCCTATAATTCACCCCTCCACTTT. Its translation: CASSQGDSLPYNSPLHF.

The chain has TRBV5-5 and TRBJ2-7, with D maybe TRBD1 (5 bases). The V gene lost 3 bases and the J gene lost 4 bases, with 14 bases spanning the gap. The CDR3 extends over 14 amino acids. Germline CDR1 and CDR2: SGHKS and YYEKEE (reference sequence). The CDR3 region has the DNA TGTGCCAGCAGCTGGGGCAATCAGGGTTACGAGCAGTACTTC. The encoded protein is CASSWGNQGYEQYF.

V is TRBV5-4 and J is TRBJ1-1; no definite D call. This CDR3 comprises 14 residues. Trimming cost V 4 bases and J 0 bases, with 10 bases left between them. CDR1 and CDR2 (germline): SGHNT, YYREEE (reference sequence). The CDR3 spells CASSPAGMNTEAFF. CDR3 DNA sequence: TGTGCCAGCAGCCCCGCAGGAATGAACACTGAAGCTTTCTTT.

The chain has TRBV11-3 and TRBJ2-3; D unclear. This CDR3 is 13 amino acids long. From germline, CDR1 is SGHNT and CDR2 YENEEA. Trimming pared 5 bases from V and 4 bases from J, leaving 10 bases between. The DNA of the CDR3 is TGTGCCAGCAGCCTCCACGAGTCAGATACGCAGTATTTT. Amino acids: CASSLHESDTQYF.

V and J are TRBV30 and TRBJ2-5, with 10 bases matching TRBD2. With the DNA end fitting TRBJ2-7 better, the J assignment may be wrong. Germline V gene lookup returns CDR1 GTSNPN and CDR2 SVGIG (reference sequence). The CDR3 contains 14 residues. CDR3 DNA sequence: TGTGCCTGGAGTGTAGCGGGGGGGCCTAGCGAGCAGTACTTC. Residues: CAWSVAGGPSEQYF.

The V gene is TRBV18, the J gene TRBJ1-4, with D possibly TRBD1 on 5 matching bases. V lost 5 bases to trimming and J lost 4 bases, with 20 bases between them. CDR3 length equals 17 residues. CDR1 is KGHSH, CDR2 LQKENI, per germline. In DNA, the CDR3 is TGTGCCAGCTCAGAACAGGCTTCTACCCGTAGTAATGAAAAACTGTTTTTT. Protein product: CASSEQASTRSNEKLFF.

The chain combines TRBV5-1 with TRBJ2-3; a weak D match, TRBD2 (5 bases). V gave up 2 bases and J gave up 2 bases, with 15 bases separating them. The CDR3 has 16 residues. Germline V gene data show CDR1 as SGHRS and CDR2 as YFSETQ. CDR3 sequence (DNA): TGCGCCAGCAGCTTCGGGGTATGGGCAAACACAGATACGCAGTATTTT. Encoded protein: CASSFGVWANTDTQYF.

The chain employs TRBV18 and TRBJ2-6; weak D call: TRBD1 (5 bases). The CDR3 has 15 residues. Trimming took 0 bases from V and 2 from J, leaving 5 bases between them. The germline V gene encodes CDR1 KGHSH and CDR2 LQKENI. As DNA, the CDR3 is TGTGCCAGCTCACCACCGGGGCCTGGGGCCAACGTCCTGACTTTC. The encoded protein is CASSPPGPGANVLTF. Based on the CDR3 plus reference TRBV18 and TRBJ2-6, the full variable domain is NAGVMQNPRHLVRRRGQEARLRCSPMKGHSHVYWYRQLPEEGLKFMVYLQKENIIDESGMPKERFSAEFPKEGPSILRIQQVVRGDSAAYFCASSPPGPGANVLTFGAGSRLTVL.

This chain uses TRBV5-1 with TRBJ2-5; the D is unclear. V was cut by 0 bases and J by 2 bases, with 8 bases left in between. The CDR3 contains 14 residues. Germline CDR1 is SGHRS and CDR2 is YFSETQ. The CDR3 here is CASSLGLDQETQYF. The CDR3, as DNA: TGCGCCAGCAGCTTGGGTCTAGATCAAGAGACCCAGTACTTC.

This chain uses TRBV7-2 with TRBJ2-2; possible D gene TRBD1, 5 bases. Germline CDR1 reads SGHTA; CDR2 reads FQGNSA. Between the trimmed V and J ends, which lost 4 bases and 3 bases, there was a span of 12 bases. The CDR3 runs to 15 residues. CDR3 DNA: TGTGCCAGCAGCTCAGACAGAGGCCACACCGGGGAGCTGTTTTTT. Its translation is CASSSDRGHTGELFF. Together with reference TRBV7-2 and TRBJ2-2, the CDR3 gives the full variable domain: GAGVSQSPSNKVTEKGKDVELRCDPISGHTALYWYRQSLGQGLEFLIYFQGNSAPDKSGLPSDRFSAERTGGSVSTLTIQRTQQEDSAVYLCASSSDRGHTGELFFGEGSRLTVL.